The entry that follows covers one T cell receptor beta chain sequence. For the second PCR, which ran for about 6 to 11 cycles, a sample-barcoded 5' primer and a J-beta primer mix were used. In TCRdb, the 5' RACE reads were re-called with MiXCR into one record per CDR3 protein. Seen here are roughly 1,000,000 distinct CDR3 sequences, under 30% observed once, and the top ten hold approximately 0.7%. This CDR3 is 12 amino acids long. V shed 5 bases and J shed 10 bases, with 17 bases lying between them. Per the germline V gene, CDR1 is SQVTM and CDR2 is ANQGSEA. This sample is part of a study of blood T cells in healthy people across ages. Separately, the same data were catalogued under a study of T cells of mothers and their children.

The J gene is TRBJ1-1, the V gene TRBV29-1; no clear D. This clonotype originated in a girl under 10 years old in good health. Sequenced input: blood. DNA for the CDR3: TGCAGCGTTAGTCTCCACGCGGGCAGAGCTTTCTTT. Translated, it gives CSVSLHAGRAFF.